The clone carrying this T cell receptor beta chain was counted at least ten times. The CDR3 has 15 amino acids. Germline V CDR1 and CDR2: SNHLY, FYNNEI. Germline trimming cut 7 bases from V and 4 bases from J; bases unmatched to any gene: 10. Noted time point: healthy volunteer bleed at 6 weeks. The authors extracted total RNA from unfractionated whole blood. These data come from a study of human T cells and chemical hapten exposure. Study details: Yields of TCR per sample differed, chiefly owing to small differences in pooled library volume.

TCRdb reanalysed the RACE reads using MiXCR and keeps one entry per CDR3 protein. The top ten hold about 1.5% of the sample, which has roughly 80,000 distinct CDR3 sequences, roughly 7.9% seen once. The V gene is TRBV2, the J gene TRBJ1-5; 7 bases fit TRBD1. The specimen was whole blood. This TCR derives from a female donor in good health. Some clones in this sample may be carry-over from other donors' samples. CDR3 sequence reads: CASKFGTAINQPQHF. CDR3 nucleotide sequence: TGTGCCAGCAAATTCGGGACAGCAATTAATCAGCCCCAGCATTTT.